The rows below give T cell receptor beta chains drawn from one sample of a study of beta chain features in type 1 diabetes. The protocol was immunoSEQ multiplex PCR, while the TCRdb copy is restricted to in-frame clones and leaves out a portion. The sample holds 900,000 or so clones, about a sixth seen once. The sequencing sample was made of naive CD4+ T cells from blood. These receptors came from a woman between 18 and 29 years old in good health. The CDR3 runs from the conserved cysteine through the conserved F or W. D genes are given only for firm matches. Size values are once, few and many counts, or a class for expanded clones, and some rows have none.

few	16	TRBV7-2	TRBD2	TRBJ2-1	CASSSQTSGRNNEQFF	TGTGCCAGCAGCTCACAAACTAGCGGGAGAAACAATGAGCAGTTCTTC
NA	15	TRBV4-3	TRBD1	TRBJ1-1	CASSQDRGRVSEAFF	TGCGCCAGCAGCCAAGACAGGGGGCGGGTTTCAGAAGCTTTCTTT
NA	19	TRBV4-3	TRBD2	TRBJ2-4	CSSYTGTSGTPLAKNIQYF	TGCTCCTCCTACACCGGGACTAGCGGGACCCCTCTAGCCAAAAACATTCAGTACTTC
few	14	TRBV18	NA	TRBJ2-7	CASSPQGKDYEQYF	TGTGCCAGCTCACCCCAGGGGAAGGATTACGAGCAGTACTTC
NA	15	TRBV7-8	NA	TRBJ1-2	CASSLALVPTYGYTF	TGTGCCAGCAGCTTAGCGCTCGTCCCTACCTATGGCTACACCTTC
few	19	TRBV5-6	TRBD2	TRBJ2-3	CASSFAPGLASYTADTQYF	TGTGCCAGCAGCTTCGCTCCGGGACTAGCGTCCTATACCGCAGATACGCAGTATTTT
NA	13	TRBV7-2	NA	TRBJ1-1	CASTSLVGTEAFF	TGTGCCAGCACCTCCCTGGTTGGCACTGAAGCTTTCTTT
NA	13	TRBV6-5	NA	TRBJ2-3	CASSRWTEETQYF	TGTGCCAGCAGTCGATGGACAGAAGAGACGCAGTATTTT
NA	15	TRBV4-2	NA	TRBJ1-5	CASSLGLSGSQPQHF	TGTGCCAGCAGCCTTGGGCTCTCGGGCAGTCAGCCCCAGCATTTT
NA	13	TRBV28	NA	TRBJ2-3	CASSPHSTDTQYF	TGTGCCAGCAGTCCCCACAGCACAGATACGCAGTATTTT
few	13	TRBV2	NA	TRBJ1-5	CASSEFGFQPQHF	TGTGCCAGCAGTGAATTCGGCTTTCAGCCCCAGCATTTT
NA	14	TRBV18	NA	TRBJ1-5	CASSPNGLGQPQHF	TGTGCCAGCTCACCAAATGGCTTGGGTCAGCCCCAGCATTTT
few	14	TRBV9	NA	TRBJ2-2	CASSVALGTGELFF	TGTGCCAGCAGCGTAGCCCTTGGCACCGGGGAGCTGTTTTTT
few	15	TRBV7-3	TRBD2	TRBJ2-1	CASSPWGLADNEQFF	TGTGCCAGCAGCCCCTGGGGACTAGCGGACAATGAGCAGTTCTTC
NA	12	TRBV9	NA	TRBJ2-2	CASSVVAGELFF	TGTGCCAGCAGCGTAGTGGCCGGGGAGCTGTTTTTT
NA	13	TRBV7-9	NA	TRBJ1-1	CASSLGLGSQAFF	TGTGCCAGCAGCCTAGGTCTGGGTAGTCAAGCTTTCTTT
few	15	TRBV7-2	NA	TRBJ2-1	CASSLALGYYNEQFF	TGTGCCAGCAGCTTAGCGCTCGGCTATTACAATGAGCAGTTCTTC
NA	20	TRBV11-2	NA	TRBJ2-4	CASSLDGSRHVVTAKNIQYF	TGTGCCAGCAGCTTAGATGGGTCGAGGCACGTTGTCACAGCCAAAAACATTCAGTACTTC
few	15	TRBV19	TRBD1	TRBJ1-5	CASSWGQTSNQPQHF	TGTGCCAGTAGTTGGGGACAGACTAGCAATCAGCCCCAGCATTTT
few	13	TRBV28	NA	TRBJ2-1	CASSDMIQGEQFF	TGTGCCAGCAGTGACATGATCCAAGGTGAGCAGTTCTTC
NA	14	TRBV28	TRBD2	TRBJ2-7	CASRIAGGSYEQYF	TGTGCCAGCAGGATAGCGGGAGGATCCTACGAGCAGTACTTC
NA	12	TRBV10-3	NA	TRBJ1-1	CAISDTATEAFF	TGTGCCATCAGTGATACAGCAACTGAAGCTTTCTTT
few	13	TRBV7-9	TRBD1	TRBJ2-1	CASSQDRVNEQFF	TGTGCCAGCAGCCAGGACAGGGTTAATGAGCAGTTCTTC
NA	15	TRBV4-1	NA	TRBJ1-3	CASSRLGIRGNTIYF	TGCGCCAGCAGCCGCCTTGGGATACGGGGAAACACCATATATTTT
few	11	TRBV10-3	NA	TRBJ2-1	CAIRTYNEQFF	TGTGCCATCCGAACCTACAATGAGCAGTTCTTC
few	11	TRBV2	TRBD1	TRBJ1-1	CARNRGSEAFF	TGTGCCAGGAACAGGGGTTCGGAAGCTTTCTTT
few	11	TRBV28	NA	TRBJ1-5	CASSAVGPQHF	TGTGCCAGCAGTGCCGTTGGTCCCCAGCATTTT
NA	14	TRBV4-2	NA	TRBJ2-1	CASSQRRGYYEQFF	TGTGCCAGCAGCCAACGTCGAGGGTACTATGAGCAGTTCTTC
NA	16	TRBV15	NA	TRBJ2-7	CATSRGGRQGIYEQYF	TGTGCCACCAGCAGAGGCGGGCGGCAGGGAATCTACGAGCAGTACTTC
few	12	TRBV29-1	NA	TRBJ2-5	CSAVGEGETQYF	TGCAGCGCCGTGGGCGAAGGGGAGACCCAGTACTTC
NA	15	TRBV18	NA	TRBJ1-2	CASSPQEGPIHGYTF	TGTGCCAGCTCACCACAAGAGGGGCCCATCCATGGCTACACCTTC
NA	14	TRBV6-5	NA	TRBJ2-2	CASSISSDTGELFF	TGTGCCAGCAGTATAAGTTCAGACACCGGGGAGCTGTTTTTT
few	10	TRBV20-1	NA	TRBJ2-7	CSATLHEQYF	TGCAGTGCTACGCTCCACGAGCAGTACTTC
few	16	TRBV10-3	TRBD1	TRBJ2-7	CAISESRDSSSYEQYF	TGTGCCATCAGTGAGTCCAGGGACAGCAGCTCCTACGAGCAGTACTTC
NA	16	TRBV4-2	NA	TRBJ2-1	CASSLQDRQSYNEQFF	TGTGCCAGCAGCCTACAAGACAGGCAGAGCTACAATGAGCAGTTCTTC
few	17	TRBV28	TRBD2	TRBJ2-1	CASSLAASGRSVNEQFF	TGTGCCAGCAGTTTAGCGGCTAGCGGGAGATCGGTAAATGAGCAGTTCTTC
few	15	TRBV5-6	NA	TRBJ1-1	CASSFYRLGDTEAFF	TGTGCCAGCAGCTTCTACAGGTTGGGAGACACTGAAGCTTTCTTT
few	17	TRBV4-3	TRBD1	TRBJ2-2	CASSIRRGQGNTGELFF	TGCGCCAGCAGCATCAGAAGGGGGCAGGGGAATACCGGGGAGCTGTTTTTT
few	14	TRBV7-9	NA	TRBJ2-5	CASTPGSSKETQYF	TGTGCCAGCACCCCCGGGAGTAGCAAAGAGACCCAGTACTTC
few	14	TRBV19	NA	TRBJ2-7	CASRLGPSTYEQYF	TGTGCCAGTAGACTGGGGCCCTCAACCTACGAGCAGTACTTC